This T cell receptor (beta chain) was captured in a study of T cell responses to AZD1222 COVID-19 vaccine. Study-wide results and caveats: Clonal diversity may have been underestimated, and the donors were mostly white British, with more females than males. Epitopes outside B.1.351 and B.1.1.7 mutated regions reportedly drew nearly half of spike TCRs. Spike was spanned by vaccine-associated CD4 TCRs, which were dominant at 160-218 and 743-854.

Second-dose timings of about 4 or about 12 weeks were pooled. V dropped 4 bases and J dropped 5; count of bases not matched to a gene: 7. Germline CDR1 reads LGHDT; CDR2 reads YNNKEL (reference sequence). The CDR3 is 15 amino acids. Worth noting for this clone: Its specificity is unknown.

This table comes from immunoSEQ multiplex PCR, and its TCRdb copy is limited to in-frame clones, with some not included. The sample records fewer than 90,000 clones, roughly 86% being singletons. V is TRBV3-1 (or the pseudogene TRBV3-2) and J is TRBJ2-5, with 10 positions matching TRBD2. This sample comprised peripheral blood, obtained 28 days after the second AZD1222 dose. This sequence originates from an adult who received the AZD1222 COVID-19 vaccine. The CDR3 is CASSPGLAETETQYF. The CDR3 region has the DNA TGTGCCAGCAGCCCCGGACTAGCGGAAACGGAGACCCAGTACTTC.